The subject of this entry is one T cell receptor (beta chain). These data originate in a study of brain T cells in children with intractable seizures. Generated by immunoSEQ multiplex PCR, the TCRdb table keeps only in-frame clones and is missing some. The sample includes around 80,000 clones, about 90% seen only once; the top ten take about 23%. Surgery cases with the highest brain T cell transcript signatures were chosen for sequencing. The V segment lost 5 bases and the J segment 1 base; nucleotides outside the gene matches: 4. Germline V gene lookup returns CDR1 MNHEY and CDR2 SMNVEV (reference sequence). The CDR3 has 14 residues.

This chain uses TRBV27 with TRBJ1-1; 7 positions agree with TRBD1. The sequence derives from a girl between 2 and 10 years old with Rasmussen encephalitis and intractable seizures. Sequenced material: peripheral blood, taken at surgery. DNA of the CDR3: TGTGCCAGCAGTCCTGGGACAGCGAACACTGAAGCTTTCTTT. Translated: CASSPGTANTEAFF.